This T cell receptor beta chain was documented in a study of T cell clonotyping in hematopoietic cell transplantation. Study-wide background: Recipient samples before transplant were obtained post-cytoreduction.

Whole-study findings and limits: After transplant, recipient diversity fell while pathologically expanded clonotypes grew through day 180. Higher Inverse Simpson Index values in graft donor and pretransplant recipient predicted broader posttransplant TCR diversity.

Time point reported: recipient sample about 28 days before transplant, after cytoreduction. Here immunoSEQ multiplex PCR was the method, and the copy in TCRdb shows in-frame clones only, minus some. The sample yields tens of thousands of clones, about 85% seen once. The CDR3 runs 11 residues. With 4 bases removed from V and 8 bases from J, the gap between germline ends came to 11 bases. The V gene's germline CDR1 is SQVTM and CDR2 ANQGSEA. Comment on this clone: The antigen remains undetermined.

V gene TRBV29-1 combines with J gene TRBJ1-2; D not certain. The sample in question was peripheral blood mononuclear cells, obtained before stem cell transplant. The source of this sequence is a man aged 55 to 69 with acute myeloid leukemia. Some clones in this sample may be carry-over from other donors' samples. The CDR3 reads CSVGEDLGYTF. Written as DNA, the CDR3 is TGCAGCGTTGGCGAGGACCTCGGCTACACCTTC.